Sequencing of this T cell receptor (beta chain) was carried out in a study of blood T cell repertoires in COVID-19. Turning to the study itself: From the United States, Italy and Spain came samples of acute and convalescent COVID-19.

The CDR3 covers 15 residues. Germline-derived CDR1 and CDR2 are SGHTA and FQGTGA. Data came from immunoSEQ multiplex PCR; TCRdb stores just in-frame clones and leaves some out. The sample has approximately 300,000 clones, 85% to 95% seen once. Details on this clone: At one end, the junction sequence differs from germline, possibly due to a read error.

Living in 20 to 30 US areas, the participants were between roughly 18 and 90 years of age. The receptor was isolated from a woman in her twenties or thirties who had been exposed to COVID-19. The V call is TRBV7-3, the J call TRBJ1-2; a possible D gene is TRBD1 (6 bases). The specimen sequenced was PBMCs or T cells enriched from blood (not recorded which). CDR3 amino acids: CASSLTPDRPNGYTF. CDR3 sequence (DNA): TGTGCCAGCAGCCTAACCCCGGACAGACCAAATGGCTACACCTTC.